This T cell receptor (beta chain) derives from a study of T cells in Graves' hyperthyroidism and ophthalmopathy. This clonotype was seen ten or more times. TCR beta CDR3 region amplification was performed from RNA transcripts. HTBI primers were used for first-round RT-PCR of the TCR CDR3. Each CDR3 protein is one row after TCRdb ran MiXCR on the multiplex PCR reads. The repertoire holds hundreds of thousands of distinct CDR3 sequences, with around 22% as singletons. The CDR3 runs 17 residues. In germline, CDR1 is MNHEY, CDR2 SMNVEV (reference sequence). The V gene end was trimmed by 3 bases and the J gene end by 4 bases; junction bases not matched to a gene: 11. Ophthalmopathy patients had Clinical Activity Score at least 3, NOSPECS grade at least 4, duration under 3 months.

V usage is TRBV27 and J usage is TRBJ1-2, with TRBD1 matching over 10 bases. This TCR came from a woman in her twenties or thirties with Graves' ophthalmopathy. Sequenced material: blood. The CDR3 DNA sequence: TGTGCCAGCAGTTTCGGGGGACAGGGGCCAGATCTCTATGGCTACACCTTC. Its protein product is CASSFGGQGPDLYGYTF.